This entry lists 24 T cell receptor beta chains sequenced from one sample in a study of PD-L1 blockade in urothelial cancer (dated by TCRdb to 2015 to 2018). Library preparation employed the immunoSEQ multiplex PCR assay. Not all clones reach the TCRdb copy of this immuneACCESS table, which keeps in-frame sequences only. Checked studies attribute under half of the gap to unresolved V genes and leave the rest unexplained. Counted in this sample were about 25,000 clones; roughly 85% of them appeared once. About 1.6% of the sample is taken by the ten largest. The time point label for this specimen denotes: peripheral blood 6 weeks after treatment start. The source material was PBMCs, sampled around atezolizumab (anti-PD-L1) treatment. These receptors were collected from a man in his 70s with urothelial cancer.

The chain links TRBV10-3 to TRBJ2-1; the match to TRBD2 covers 10 bases. The V segment lost 6 bases and the J segment 7 bases; nucleotides outside the gene matches: 12. CDR1 is ENHRY and CDR2 is SYGVKD in the germline V gene. There are 16 residues in the CDR3. CDR3 loop: CAISVPSGRGMNEQFF. The DNA for the CDR3 is TGTGCCATCAGCGTTCCTAGCGGGAGAGGGATGAATGAGCAGTTCTTC.

V usage is TRBV9 and J usage is TRBJ1-5, with D unclear. V was trimmed by 0 bases and J by 5 bases, leaving 9 bases between them. This CDR3 is built from 14 residues. Germline assignment: CDR1 SGDLS and CDR2 YYNGEE. The CDR3 loop is CASSVDWGDQPQHF. The CDR3 nucleotides read TGTGCCAGCAGCGTAGATTGGGGAGATCAGCCCCAGCATTTT.

Details on this clone: A read error may produce the germline difference seen at one junction end. The CDR3 here is CASSLDRDEVFF. In nucleotides, the CDR3 is TGTGCCAGCAGCCTAGACAGGGATGAAGTTTTCTTT. The chain is built from TRBV6-6 and TRBJ1-1; 7 nucleotides agree with TRBD1. CDR3 size: 12 residues. Germline V gives CDR1 MNHNY, CDR2 SVGAGI (reference sequence).

This clone was found once. The chain has TRBV5-4 and TRBJ2-2; no definite D call. From germline, CDR1 is SGHNT and CDR2 YYREEE (reference sequence). CDR3 length equals 13 residues. V was pared by 0 bases and J by 5 bases, with 5 bases between. The CDR3 DNA reads as TGTGCCAGCAGCTTGGATCGTACCGGGGAGCTGTTTTTT. Translating gives CASSLDRTGELFF.

V is TRBV9 and J is TRBJ2-2, with 9 bases matching TRBD2. Trimming at V came to 4 bases and at J to 2 bases, leaving 9 bases not matched to a gene. This CDR3 is 17 amino acids long. Germline loops: CDR1 SGDLS, CDR2 YYNGEE. CDR3 sequence reads: CASSSMTSGINTGELFF. CDR3 DNA sequence: TGTGCCAGCAGCTCAATGACTAGCGGAATTAACACCGGGGAGCTGTTTTTT.

V usage is TRBV7-8 and J usage is TRBJ2-7; no reliable D call. This CDR3 is built from 12 residues. Trimming left V 4 bases short and J 3 bases short, with 7 bases between. Germline V gives CDR1 SGHVS, CDR2 FQNEAQ. CDR3 in DNA: TGTGCCAGCAGCTCCGCGGTCTACGAGCAGTACTTC. It is translated as CASSSAVYEQYF.

V and J are TRBV2 and TRBJ2-1, with D possibly matching TRBD1 (6 bases). Germline V gene sequence: CDR1 SNHLY, CDR2 FYNNEI. Deletions cut 5 bases from V and 7 bases from J, with 9 bases between. The CDR3 has 12 amino acids. The CDR3 sequence: CASSQGWNEQFF. In DNA, the CDR3 is TGTGCCAGCAGTCAGGGGTGGAATGAGCAGTTCTTC.

The V and J genes are TRBV5-1 and TRBJ2-3; possible D gene TRBD2, 6 bases. Between the trimmed V and J ends, which lost 0 bases and 4 bases, there was a span of 12 bases. There are 15 residues in the CDR3. Germline assignment: CDR1 SGHRS and CDR2 YFSETQ. DNA for the CDR3: TGCGCCAGCAGCTTGGCCGGGAGAGCCCCAGATACGCAGTATTTT. Translation gives CASSLAGRAPDTQYF.

The chain employs TRBV7-2 and TRBJ2-3, with D perhaps matching TRBD1 (5 bases). V gave up 0 bases and J gave up 4 bases, with 11 bases separating them. The CDR3 is 15 amino acids. CDR1 and CDR2 (germline): SGHTA, FQGNSA. The CDR3 here is CASSLAGAGADTQYF. CDR3 DNA sequence: TGTGCCAGCAGCTTAGCAGGGGCTGGGGCAGATACGCAGTATTTT.

This sequence joins TRBV7-3 and TRBJ2-2; no clear D. This CDR3 contains 14 residues. V lost 5 bases and J 1 base, leaving 8 bases between the germline ends. Germline CDR1 and CDR2: SGHTA and FQGTGA. The CDR3 loop reads CASSPRLNTGELFF. The CDR3 region has the DNA TGTGCCAGCAGCCCTCGACTGAACACCGGGGAGCTGTTTTTT.

The chain has TRBV18 and TRBJ2-7; 7 bases align to TRBD1. J gave up 7 bases and V 6 bases, and 12 bases lay outside the gene matches. Germline V lookup: CDR1 KGHSH, CDR2 LQKENI. CDR3 length: 14 residues. The CDR3 sequence is CASSPKTGKGEQYF. CDR3 DNA sequence: TGTGCCAGCTCTCCTAAGACAGGGAAAGGAGAGCAGTACTTC.

The chain combines TRBV7-2 with TRBJ2-1; D not resolved. The CDR3 is 14 residues long. V shed 5 bases and J shed 6 bases, with 14 bases lying between them. Germline V gene sequence: CDR1 SGHTA, CDR2 FQGNSA. CDR3 residues: CASSRPYSSNEQFF. CDR3 DNA: TGTGCCAGCAGCCGCCCCTACAGTAGCAATGAGCAGTTCTTC.

V gene TRBV7-6 combines with J gene TRBJ1-1, with a tentative D call TRBD1 (6 bases). Germline values: CDR1 SGHVS, CDR2 FNYEAQ. The CDR3 totals 11 residues. Between the trimmed V and J ends, which lost 5 bases and 5 bases, there was a span of 6 bases. The CDR3 here is CASSQGTEAFF. The CDR3 bases are TGTGCCAGCAGCCAGGGGACTGAAGCTTTCTTT.

The V and J genes are TRBV5-6 and TRBJ1-5; 12 nucleotides match TRBD1. The CDR3 extends over 15 amino acids. Per germline, CDR1 SGHDT and CDR2 YYEEEE. Losses at the gene ends were 4 bases for V and 5 bases for J; bases not matched to a gene: 4. This chain's CDR3 is CASSGGQGADQPQHF. In DNA form, the CDR3 reads TGTGCCAGCAGCGGGGGACAGGGGGCGGATCAGCCCCAGCATTTT.

The chain employs TRBV6-5 and TRBJ1-4, with TRBD1 matching 9 bases. Germline CDR1 MNHEY, CDR2 SVGAGI. CDR3 size: 15 residues. Trimming removed 0 bases from V and 10 bases from J; junction bases left unmatched: 6. As DNA, the CDR3 is TGTGCCAGCAGTTACTCGAAGACAGGGGGAGTAAAACTGTTTTTT. It encodes CASSYSKTGGVKLFF.

This sequence joins TRBV7-9 and TRBJ1-1, with D possibly TRBD1 on 5 matching bases. Per the germline V gene, CDR1 is SEHNR and CDR2 is FQNEAQ (reference sequence). Trimming left V 1 base short and J 1 base short, with 10 bases between. The CDR3 is 15 residues long. CDR3 nucleotide sequence: TGTGCCAGCAGCTTAGGGACAAGGCAGAACACTGAAGCTTTCTTT. Residues: CASSLGTRQNTEAFF.

The J gene is TRBJ1-5, the V gene TRBV30; D is unclear. The germline V and J ends were trimmed by 4 bases and 5 bases, with 12 bases remaining between them. In germline, CDR1 is GTSNPN, CDR2 SVGIG (reference sequence). The CDR3 has 13 amino acids. CDR3 sequence (DNA): TGTGCCTGGACAGAGCGGGCCGATCAGCCCCAGCATTTT. Translating it yields CAWTERADQPQHF. The full variable domain, with the rest looked up from reference TRBV30 and TRBJ1-5, is SQTIHQWPATLVQPVGSPLSLECTVEGTSNPNLYWYRQAAGRGLQLLFYSVGIGQISSEVPQNLSASRPQDRQFILSSKKLLLSDSGFYLCAWTERADQPQHFGDGTRLSIL.

The gene calls are TRBV13 and TRBJ2-1; TRBD2 aligns across 9 bases. With V trimmed by 4 bases and J by 4 bases, 11 bases remained unmatched. Germline V gene data show CDR1 as PRHDT and CDR2 as FYEKMQ (reference sequence). The CDR3 extends over 17 amino acids. The CDR3 loop reads CASSSTLAGEVYNEQFF. Written as DNA, the CDR3 is TGTGCCAGCAGCTCGACTTTAGCGGGAGAGGTTTACAATGAGCAGTTCTTC. Looking up the rest from reference TRBV13 and TRBJ2-1 gives the full variable domain: AAGVIQSPRHLIKEKRETATLKCYPIPRHDTVYWYQQGPGQDPQFLISFYEKMQSDKGSIPDRFSAQQFSDYHSELNMSSLELGDSALYFCASSSTLAGEVYNEQFFGPGTRLTVL.

This clone was detected only once. The chain joins TRBV25-1 to TRBJ1-5; TRBD1 matches 8 bases. CDR1 is MGHDK and CDR2 is SYGVNS in the germline V gene. CDR3 length: 15 amino acids. V lost 4 bases, J lost 8 bases, and 10 bases stayed unmatched. The CDR3 spells CASSATTGGKEPQHF. The DNA for the CDR3 is TGTGCCAGCAGTGCCACTACAGGGGGAAAGGAGCCCCAGCATTTT.

This chain's CDR3 is CASSQSGVNGQETQYF. The CDR3 bases are TGTGCCAGCAGTCAATCAGGGGTGAATGGCCAAGAGACCCAGTACTTC. This rearrangement joins TRBV6-6 to TRBJ2-5; the D gene is possibly TRBD1 (6 bases). Trimming took off 5 bases at V and 1 base at J, with 17 bases between the two ends. Per the germline V gene, CDR1 is MNHNY and CDR2 is SVGAGI (reference sequence). The CDR3 extends over 16 amino acids.

The CDR3 sequence is CASSFARTGGREVGELFF. The CDR3 DNA is TGTGCCAGCAGCTTTGCCCGTACCGGCGGGAGGGAGGTCGGGGAGCTGTTTTTT. This chain joins TRBV7-8 and TRBJ2-2, with 9 bases matching TRBD2. This CDR3 is 18 amino acids long. Germline V gene sequence: CDR1 SGHVS, CDR2 FQNEAQ. The V segment lost 3 bases and the J segment 7 bases; nucleotides outside the gene matches: 15.

V and J are TRBV5-8 and TRBJ2-3; TRBD2 matches 9 bases. Germline V lookup: CDR1 SGHTS, CDR2 YDEGEE. This CDR3 contains 13 residues. Germline trimming cut 5 bases from V and 3 bases from J; bases unmatched to any gene: 1. The CDR3 protein is CASRLAGTDTQYF. CDR3 DNA: TGTGCCAGCAGACTAGCGGGTACAGATACGCAGTATTTT.

The genes are TRBV5-6 and TRBJ2-7; D not resolved. The germline gives CDR1 SGHDT, CDR2 YYEEEE. Trimming cost V 0 bases and J 5 bases, with 6 bases left between them. The CDR3 has 12 residues. This chain's CDR3 is CASSLDPDEQYF. The CDR3 DNA reads as TGTGCCAGCAGCTTGGACCCAGACGAGCAGTACTTC.

The chain carries TRBV4-1 and TRBJ2-7; 12 nucleotides align to TRBD2. Trimming removed 4 bases from V and 6 bases from J; junction bases left unmatched: 7. Germline CDR1 reads MGHRA; CDR2 reads YSYEKL. This CDR3 contains 15 residues. CDR3 amino acids: CASSPGLAGNSEQYF. CDR3 coding DNA: TGCGCCAGCAGCCCAGGACTAGCGGGAAATAGCGAGCAGTACTTC.